Listed below are T cell receptor beta chains from one sample, sequenced in a study of PD-1 blockade in classical Hodgkin lymphoma. Clones were sequenced by immunoSEQ multiplex PCR, and TCRdb holds only the in-frame ones, with some missing. The profile shows about 98,000 clones, around nine tenths of them singletons. The sample in question was peripheral blood mononuclear cells (PBMCs), obtained at baseline. The receptors come from a human donor with classical Hodgkin lymphoma. The CDR3 runs from the conserved cysteine through the conserved F or W. A D gene is named only where the DNA matches it firmly. Size values are once, few and many counts, or a class for expanded clones, and some rows have none.

j_gene | d_gene | abundance | v_gene | CDR3nt | CDR3aa
TRBJ2-3 | NA | once | TRBV9 | TGTGCCAGCAGCCCCGGGGGGCTACCCACAGATACGCAGTATTTT | CASSPGGLPTDTQYF
TRBJ2-1 | NA | NA | TRBV4-1 | TGCGCCAGCAGCCAAGATGGGTGGAAGCAGTTCTTC | CASSQDGWKQFF
TRBJ2-7 | NA | NA | TRBV28 | TGTGCCAGCAGCCTGGTCTTCTACGAGCAGTACTTC | CASSLVFYEQYF
TRBJ2-5 | NA | NA | TRBV5-6 | TGTGCCAGCAGCTTGGATAGTTGGACCCAGTACTTC | CASSLDSWTQYF
TRBJ1-2 | NA | NA | TRBV6-1 | TGTGCCAGCGTGCATCCAGGCGATAACTATGGCTACACCTTC | CASVHPGDNYGYTF
TRBJ1-1 | NA | NA | TRBV28 | TGTGCCAGCAGTTTCGCGATAAACAAAAGGCAGGGGTCGGGCCACGACCTTAACACTGAAGCTTTCTTT | CASSFAINKRQGSGHDLNTEAFF
TRBJ1-5 | TRBD1 | NA | TRBV6-5 | TGTGCCAGCAGTCCAGGGGGGAGAAGCAATCAGCCCCAGCATTTT | CASSPGGRSNQPQHF
TRBJ2-1 | NA | once | TRBV13 | TGTGCCAGCAGCCCACCGCTCACCTCGGTTATTCCCCTTTATGAGCAGTTCTTC | CASSPPLTSVIPLYEQFF
TRBJ2-4 | NA | NA | TRBV4-1 | TGCGCCAGCAGCCAAGATTATGACCTAGCCAAAAACATTCAGTACTTC | CASSQDYDLAKNIQYF
TRBJ2-7 | NA | NA | TRBV11-2 | TGTGCCAGCAGCTTAGGCACGGGGGCCTACGAGCAGTACTTC | CASSLGTGAYEQYF
TRBJ2-7 | TRBD1 | NA | TRBV7-3 | TGTGCCAGCAGCTTATCAGCAGGGGGCGGATACGAGCAGTACTTC | CASSLSAGGGYEQYF
TRBJ2-1 | TRBD2 | NA | TRBV10-3 | TGTGCCATCAGGGGACTAGCGGGAGTTAATGAGCAGTTCTTC | CAIRGLAGVNEQFF
TRBJ2-3 | TRBD1 | NA | TRBV30 | TGTGCCGGGGACAGGACGGGCACAGATACGCAGTATTTT | CAGDRTGTDTQYF
TRBJ2-7 | NA | NA | TRBV18 | TGTGCCAGCTCACCCTCGGGGTCCTACGAGCAGTACTTC | CASSPSGSYEQYF
TRBJ1-1 | NA | NA | TRBV2 | TGTGCCAGCAGTGAGAGGAGAGGGGTAACCATGAACACTGAAGCTTTCTTT | CASSERRGVTMNTEAFF
TRBJ1-5 | NA | once | TRBV28 | TGTGCCAGCAGTTTGATAAGTAGGGCCGGAAATCAGCCCCAGCATTTT | CASSLISRAGNQPQHF
TRBJ1-2 | TRBD1 | once | TRBV6-6 | TGTGCCAGCAGTCGGGACAGGGGTCTGAGTAACTATGGCTACACCTTC | CASSRDRGLSNYGYTF
TRBJ1-5 | TRBD1 | once | TRBV2 | TGTGCCAGCAGTGGGGGACAGATGAATCAGCCCCAGCATTTT | CASSGGQMNQPQHF
TRBJ1-1 | NA | NA | TRBV6-5 | TGTGCCAGCAGTTACAGGGACGAAGCTTTCTTT | CASSYRDEAFF
TRBJ1-2 | NA | NA | TRBV28 | TGTGCCAGCAGACCCAGGGTATTCGGGGGCTACACCTTC | CASRPRVFGGYTF
TRBJ1-3 | TRBD1 | NA | TRBV27 | TGTGCCAGCAGCCGAGGGGGGGGGACAGGGGGAAACACCATATATTTT | CASSRGGGTGGNTIYF
TRBJ2-3 | TRBD1 | NA | TRBV10-1 | TGCGCCAGCAGCCGGGACAGGGGGACAGATACGCAGTATTTT | CASSRDRGTDTQYF
TRBJ2-1 | NA | NA | TRBV29-1 | TGCAGCGTTGAGTTCAGTGCCTACAATGAGCAGTTCTTC | CSVEFSAYNEQFF
TRBJ2-1 | NA | NA | TRBV15 | TGTGCCACCAGCAGAGGAGGAGTTGGTTACAATGAGCAGTTCTTC | CATSRGGVGYNEQFF
TRBJ2-1 | NA | once | TRBV15 | TGTGCCACCAGCAGGAGAGTTAACTCCTACAATGAGCAGTTCTTC | CATSRRVNSYNEQFF
TRBJ2-7 | TRBD2 | NA | TRBV7-8 | TGTGCCAGCAGCTTAGGAGATAGCGGGGGAGTTTTCTCCTACGAGCAGTACTTC | CASSLGDSGGVFSYEQYF
TRBJ1-5 | NA | NA | TRBV18 | TGTGCCAGCTCACCACTAGGTTGGAATCAGCCCCAGCATTTT | CASSPLGWNQPQHF
TRBJ2-7 | NA | once | TRBV6-5 | TGTGCCAGCAGTTTAACCCGGGCTAGTGACGAGCAGTACTTC | CASSLTRASDEQYF
TRBJ2-2 | TRBD2 | once | TRBV6-1 | TGTGCCAGCAGTGAACTAGCGGGGAACACCGGGGAGCTGTTTTTT | CASSELAGNTGELFF
TRBJ2-5 | TRBD1 | NA | TRBV19 | TGTGCCAGTGAGGACAGGGGGGAAGAGACCCAGTACTTC | CASEDRGEETQYF
TRBJ2-1 | TRBD2 | NA | TRBV6-4 | TGTGCCAGCAGTGACTCATGGGCTAGCGGGAGGAAGTACAATGAGCAGTTCTTC | CASSDSWASGRKYNEQFF
TRBJ2-3 | NA | NA | TRBV27 | TGTGCCATCCAAAGGGCCGAAGCCACATCGGATACGCAGTATTTT | CAIQRAEATSDTQYF
TRBJ1-2 | NA | NA | TRBV28 | TGTGCCAGCAGTTTATCGACAGCCCACTATGGCTACACCTTC | CASSLSTAHYGYTF
TRBJ2-3 | NA | once | TRBV19 | TGTGCCAGTAGTATTCTAGCATCGGCAGATACGCAGTATTTT | CASSILASADTQYF
TRBJ1-1 | NA | NA | TRBV30 | TGTGCCTGCGGGAGGGGTCGGAGCACTGAAGCTTTCTTT | CACGRGRSTEAFF
TRBJ2-5 | NA | NA | TRBV6-1 | TGTGCCAGCAGCGTACCGGGGGGCGGAGAGACCCAGTACTTC | CASSVPGGGETQYF
TRBJ2-2 | TRBD2 | NA | TRBV28 | TGTGCCAGCAGACCAGGACTAGGGGTAAACACCGGGGAGCTGTTTTTT | CASRPGLGVNTGELFF
TRBJ1-5 | TRBD1 | NA | TRBV19 | TGTGCCAGTAGTCTCTGGGTTGGGACAGGCAATCAGCCCCAGCATTTT | CASSLWVGTGNQPQHF
TRBJ1-2 | TRBD1 | NA | TRBV6-5 | TGTGCCAGCAGTTACTCTGCGGACAGGTCCTATGGCTACACCTTC | CASSYSADRSYGYTF
TRBJ2-5 | NA | NA | TRBV18 | TGTGCCAGCTCACCCGACCCACGGCTAGAGACCCAGTACTTC | CASSPDPRLETQYF
TRBJ2-2 | TRBD2 | once | TRBV13 | TGTGCCAGCAGCGGACTAGCGGGAGCCGGGGAGCTGTTTTTT | CASSGLAGAGELFF
TRBJ2-3 | TRBD2 | NA | TRBV11-1 | TGTGCCAGCTCCTTAAGCGGGAGGGCTAGCACAGATACGCAGTATTTT | CASSLSGRASTDTQYF
TRBJ2-7 | TRBD1 | once | TRBV30 | TGTGCCTGGAGTGTATGGGACAGTCGTGCCTACGAGCAGTACTTC | CAWSVWDSRAYEQYF
TRBJ2-1 | TRBD2 | NA | TRBV28 | TGTGCCAGCAGTTTAAGGGAGGGCATCGACAATGAGCAGTTCTTC | CASSLREGIDNEQFF
TRBJ2-5 | NA | NA | TRBV19 | TGTGCCAGTAGTATAGCAAGGGGAGAGACCCAGTACTTC | CASSIARGETQYF
TRBJ1-2 | NA | few | TRBV6-6 | TGTGCCAGCAGTGGAAGAGGGCGGGGATATGGCTACACCTTC | CASSGRGRGYGYTF
TRBJ1-5 | NA | NA | TRBV10-3 | TGTGCCATCAGTGAGGGAGGGAGCAATCAGCCCCAGCATTTT | CAISEGGSNQPQHF
TRBJ1-2 | NA | NA | TRBV2 | TGTGCCAGCAGTGAGATAGGAAATAGGGATTTTAACTATGGCTACACCTTC | CASSEIGNRDFNYGYTF
TRBJ2-5 | NA | NA | TRBV5-1 | TGCGCCAGCAGCGGGGAAGCTAAAGAGACCCAGTACTTC | CASSGEAKETQYF
TRBJ2-6 | NA | NA | TRBV7-2 | TGTGCCAGCCGGACGGGGTACTCTGGGGCCAACGTCCTGACTTTC | CASRTGYSGANVLTF
TRBJ1-6 | NA | NA | TRBV27 | TGTGCCAGCAGTTTATTCGGGGGCGCGGTATTAAACTTT | CASSLFGGAVLNF
TRBJ2-7 | NA | NA | TRBV9 | TGTGCCAGCAGCGGTTCCGGGTCCTCCTACGAGCAGTACTTC | CASSGSGSSYEQYF
TRBJ2-1 | TRBD2 | NA | TRBV27 | TGTGCCAGCAGTTTACGGAGCGGGAGGGAGAACAATGAGCAGTTCTTC | CASSLRSGRENNEQFF
TRBJ1-5 | NA | NA | TRBV7-2 | TGTGCCAGCAGCTCCGTTGGGGGCCGAAGCAATCAGCCCCAGCATTTT | CASSSVGGRSNQPQHF
TRBJ1-2 | TRBD1 | NA | TRBV6-5 | TGTGCCAGCAGGAGGACAGGGAGGGGAGAATATGGCTACACCTTC | CASRRTGRGEYGYTF